These 28 T cell receptor beta chains originate from one sample sequenced in a study of cytomegalovirus exposure and HLA in healthy donors. The PCR employed 60 Vbeta primers together with 13 Jbeta primers. Method: immunoSEQ multiplex PCR; TCRdb's copy keeps in-frame clones and lacks some. This sample has 65,000 to 95,000 clones, with around 77% found just once. Sequencing was done on a sample of PBMCs. These receptors originate from a man aged 50 to 60 in good health and CMV-seronegative.

A few counts support this clone. For the CDR3, the DNA is TGTGCCAGCAGTCCCGGGGGTATCAGCAATCAGCCCCAGCATTTT. Encoded protein: CASSPGGISNQPQHF. The V and J genes are TRBV27 and TRBJ1-5, with D tentatively TRBD1 (5 bases). The germline V and J ends were trimmed by 5 bases and 1 base, with 12 bases remaining between them. Germline-derived CDR1 and CDR2 are MNHEY and SMNVEV (reference sequence). This CDR3 region has 15 residues.

This clone was seen more than once but under ten times. Additional DNA sequences in this sample encode the identical CDR3. V usage is TRBV6-4 and J usage is TRBJ2-3; the D gene is possibly TRBD2 (5 bases). Germline V lookup: CDR1 MRHNA, CDR2 SNTAGT. CDR3 length equals 15 residues. V lost 0 bases, J lost 0 bases, and 7 bases lay in between. The CDR3 spells CASSDSGGSTDTQYF. The DNA of the CDR3 is TGTGCCAGCAGTGACTCGGGCGGGAGCACAGATACGCAGTATTTT.

This chain uses TRBV5-1 with TRBJ2-5, with 11 bases aligning to TRBD1. Per germline, CDR1 SGHRS and CDR2 YFSETQ. The V and J ends lost 4 bases and 5 bases, in that order; junction bases with no gene match: 7. CDR3 length: 15 amino acids. Here the CDR3 DNA reads TGCGCCAGCAGCAAGGGACAGGGGGGTAGCGAGACCCAGTACTTC. It yields the protein CASSKGQGGSETQYF. Using reference TRBV5-1 and TRBJ2-5 for the parts outside the CDR3, the full variable domain is KAGVTQTPRYLIKTRGQQVTLSCSPISGHRSVSWYQQTPGQGLQFLFEYFSETQRNKGNFPGRFSGRQFSNSRSEMNVSTLELGDSALYLCASSKGQGGSETQYFGPGTRLLVL.

As DNA, the CDR3 is TGTGCCAGCAGGGGCCGATCCTATGGCTACACCTTC. Residues: CASRGRSYGYTF. V and J are TRBV27 and TRBJ1-2; D not resolved. CDR3 length: 12 amino acids. Germline V gene sequence: CDR1 MNHEY, CDR2 SMNVEV (reference sequence). Trimming stripped 6 bases from V and 4 bases from J, with 9 bases between.

The chain recombines TRBV4-2 with TRBJ2-1; the D is unclear. In germline, CDR1 is LGHNA, CDR2 YNFKEQ. The CDR3 loop spans 17 amino acids. The V gene lost 4 bases and the J gene lost 2 bases, with 18 bases spanning the gap. Here the CDR3 reads CASSRVQTPWTYNEQFF. The DNA of the CDR3 is TGTGCCAGCAGCCGGGTCCAGACACCGTGGACCTACAATGAGCAGTTCTTC.

This chain connects TRBV5-1 to TRBJ2-2, with 8 positions matching TRBD1. The germline gives CDR1 SGHRS, CDR2 YFSETQ. CDR3 size: 15 residues. After removal of 4 bases from V and 6 bases from J, the junction contained 8 bases not matched to a gene. The CDR3 loop is CASSPTGDGAGELFF. The CDR3, as DNA: TGCGCCAGCAGCCCGACAGGGGACGGGGCCGGGGAGCTGTTTTTT.

J is TRBJ2-1 and V is TRBV19; 10 bases are a match to TRBD2. This CDR3 region has 14 residues. V was clipped by 5 bases and J by 9 bases; unmatched bases: 7. CDR1 and CDR2 from the germline V gene are LNHDA and SQIVND (reference sequence). CDR3 bases: TGTGCCAGTAGTCTAAGCGGGGGGGCCATTGAGCAGTTCTTC. As protein: CASSLSGGAIEQFF.

The chain carries TRBV11-2 and TRBJ1-1, with D perhaps matching TRBD1 (6 bases). CDR1 and CDR2 (germline): SGHAT, FQNNGV. The CDR3 sequence is 13 residues long. V lost 7 bases to trimming and J lost 5 bases, with 14 bases between them. CDR3: CASMLGARTEAFF. CDR3 in DNA: TGTGCCAGCATGTTGGGGGCGCGGACTGAAGCTTTCTTT.

A word on this clone: In the same sample, other DNA sequences code for this CDR3. The rearrangement joins TRBV5-1 to TRBJ2-3, with 7 bases lining up with TRBD2. The junction had 1 base not matched to a gene; V was cut back by 3 bases and J by 0 bases. The germline gives CDR1 SGHRS, CDR2 YFSETQ. This CDR3 is 14 amino acids long. The CDR3: CASSSSGSTDTQYF. CDR3 nucleotides: TGCGCCAGCAGCTCTAGCGGCAGCACAGATACGCAGTATTTT.

The chain is built from TRBV30 and TRBJ1-5; D is unclear. CDR1 and CDR2 from the germline V gene are GTSNPN and SVGIG (reference sequence). There are 12 residues in the CDR3. Trimming stripped 4 bases from V and 5 bases from J, with 9 bases between. CDR3 coding DNA: TGTGCCTGGAACACCATGGATCAGCCCCAGCATTTT. It is translated as CAWNTMDQPQHF.

This sequence joins TRBV4-2 and TRBJ2-1; D might be TRBD2 (6 bases). V lost 0 bases and J lost 2, with 17 bases in between. Looked up from germline, CDR1 is LGHNA and CDR2 is YNFKEQ. CDR3 length: 18 amino acids. The CDR3 reads CASSQDPPGGAAYNEQFF. CDR3 nucleotide sequence: TGTGCCAGCAGCCAAGATCCCCCAGGCGGGGCCGCCTACAATGAGCAGTTCTTC.

The J gene is TRBJ1-2, the V gene TRBV6-6, with D hard to call. This CDR3 contains 12 residues. Germline V gives CDR1 MNHNY, CDR2 SVGAGI (reference sequence). Trimming shortened V by 8 bases and J by 8 bases, and 15 bases separated the two germline ends. This CDR3 is CASLRHREGYTF. CDR3 coding DNA: TGTGCCAGCCTCCGGCACAGAGAGGGCTACACCTTC.

The rearrangement joins TRBV5-1 to TRBJ1-5, with D maybe TRBD1 (5 bases). V was clipped by 0 bases and J by 11 bases, with 18 bases between them. The CDR3 has 15 amino acids. Per the germline V gene, CDR1 is SGHRS and CDR2 is YFSETQ. In nucleotides, the CDR3 is TGCGCCAGCAGCTTGGACGACAGTAGACACTTGGCCCAGCATTTT. Translation gives CASSLDDSRHLAQHF.

In this sample, this clone turned up a few times. The chain combines TRBV19 with TRBJ1-2; D call uncertain. Per germline, CDR1 LNHDA and CDR2 SQIVND (reference sequence). This CDR3 spans 15 amino acids. The ends were cut back, 5 bases at V and 4 bases at J, with 17 bases in the middle. The CDR3 DNA sequence: TGTGCCAGTAGTCCCGGACCGGGCGGGGTCTATGGCTACACCTTC. It encodes CASSPGPGGVYGYTF.

The V gene is TRBV9, the J gene TRBJ1-1; D call uncertain. The CDR3 is made up of 15 amino acids. Trimming left V 0 bases short and J 4 bases short, with 13 bases between. The germline CDR1 and CDR2 sequences are SGDLS and YYNGEE. The CDR3 region is CASSVVSGAGTEAFF. DNA for the CDR3: TGTGCCAGCAGCGTAGTTAGCGGAGCGGGCACTGAAGCTTTCTTT. Looking up the rest from reference TRBV9 and TRBJ1-1 gives the full variable domain: DSGVTQTPKHLITATGQRVTLRCSPRSGDLSVYWYQQSLDQGLQFLIQYYNGEERAKGNILERFSAQQFPDLHSELNLSSLELGDSALYFCASSVVSGAGTEAFFGQGTRLTVV.

V usage is TRBV18 and J usage is TRBJ1-2; the match to TRBD1 covers 9 bases. The germline CDR1 and CDR2 sequences are KGHSH and LQKENI. This CDR3 has 11 amino acids. V lost 5 bases to trimming and J lost 12 bases; unmatched junction nucleotides: 4. The CDR3 nucleotides read TGTGCCAGCTCAACAGGACAGGGGCACACCTTC. Encoded protein: CASSTGQGHTF.

This chain joins TRBV10-2 and TRBJ1-5; TRBD1 is a possible D gene (5 bases). Trimming pared 0 bases from V and 6 bases from J, leaving 12 bases between. The CDR3 spans 15 residues. Germline V gives CDR1 WSHSY, CDR2 SAAADI. The CDR3 sequence is CASSESGRGGQPQHF. The DNA of the CDR3 is TGCGCCAGCAGTGAGTCGGGGAGGGGTGGTCAGCCCCAGCATTTT.

The chain joins TRBV15 to TRBJ2-3, with 8 bases aligning to TRBD2. CDR1 LNHNV and CDR2 YYDKDF come from the germline V gene (reference sequence). The CDR3 contains 17 residues. The V and J ends lost 1 base and 0 bases, in that order; junction bases with no gene match: 6. CDR3 in amino acids: CATSRAPQRGSTDTQYF. The CDR3 DNA reads TGTGCCACCAGCAGAGCCCCCCAGCGGGGGAGCACAGATACGCAGTATTTT.

This chain uses TRBV6-1 with TRBJ2-5; D is possibly TRBD1 (6 bases). The end of the DNA aligns better with TRBJ2-7, so the J call may be wrong. Germline assignment: CDR1 MNHNS and CDR2 SASEGT. The CDR3 runs 14 residues. CDR3 sequence (DNA): TGTGCCAGCAGTGAAAGGTCAGGGGTACTCGAGCAGTACTTC. This gives the protein CASSERSGVLEQYF.

This clone showed up just a few times. The rearrangement joins TRBV11-2 to TRBJ2-3, with TRBD2 matching over 9 bases. J gave up 0 bases and V 5 bases, and 9 bases lay outside the gene matches. This CDR3 region has 17 residues. Germline V gene sequence: CDR1 SGHAT, CDR2 FQNNGV. The CDR3 DNA reads TGTGCCAGCAGCGCCCTAGCGGGGCCATCTAGCACAGATACGCAGTATTTT. Amino acid sequence: CASSALAGPSSTDTQYF.

The chain combines TRBV28 with TRBJ2-7, with 9 nucleotides matching TRBD1. Trimming took 2 bases from V and 2 from J; bases not matched to a gene: 4. CDR1 and CDR2 (germline): MDHEN, SYDVKM. The CDR3 contains 15 residues. For the CDR3, the DNA is TGTGCCAGCAGTTTAGGGGGACAGGGACCCTACGAGCAGTACTTC. This encodes CASSLGGQGPYEQYF.

The V and J genes are TRBV7-8 and TRBJ1-1; no firm D call. Germline CDR1 and CDR2: SGHVS and FQNEAQ. CDR3 size: 12 residues. V lost 2 bases and J 2 bases, leaving 3 bases between the germline ends. The CDR3 sequence is CASSLLNTEAFF. Here the CDR3 DNA reads TGTGCCAGCAGCTTATTAAACACTGAAGCTTTCTTT.

The sample holds one count of this clone. The genes are TRBV28 and TRBJ1-4; D is possibly TRBD1 (6 bases). The CDR3 runs to 15 residues. CDR1 and CDR2 (germline): MDHEN, SYDVKM. Trimming pared 7 bases from V and 3 bases from J, leaving 15 bases between. The chain's CDR3 is CASIRRGAPNEKLFF. The CDR3 bases are TGTGCCAGCATCCGCCGGGGGGCGCCTAATGAAAAACTGTTTTTT.

V gene TRBV7-2 combines with J gene TRBJ1-2, with a tentative D call TRBD1 (5 bases). There are 11 residues in the CDR3. V lost 1 base to trimming and J lost 13 bases, with 10 bases between them. Germline CDR1 SGHTA, CDR2 FQGNSA. For the CDR3, the DNA is TGTGCCAGCAGCTTAGGGAGGGACCCCACCTTC. It is translated as CASSLGRDPTF. Complete variable domain (other parts from reference TRBV7-2 and TRBJ1-2): GAGVSQSPSNKVTEKGKDVELRCDPISGHTALYWYRQSLGQGLEFLIYFQGNSAPDKSGLPSDRFSAERTGGSVSTLTIQRTQQEDSAVYLCASSLGRDPTFGSGTRLTVV.

The J gene is TRBJ1-6, the V gene TRBV27; D gene uncertain. The CDR3 length is 15 residues. From germline, CDR1 is MNHEY and CDR2 SMNVEV (reference sequence). The germline V and J ends were trimmed by 5 bases and 7 bases, with 15 bases remaining between them. The CDR3 reads CASSSAGMLNSPLHF. CDR3 coding DNA: TGTGCCAGCAGTAGCGCCGGGATGCTGAATTCACCCCTCCACTTT.

This clone turned up a few times. The V and J genes are TRBV30 and TRBJ1-6, with 9 bases matching TRBD1. Trimming took 1 base from V and 10 from J; bases not matched to a gene: 5. Germline V CDR1 and CDR2: GTSNPN, SVGIG (reference sequence). CDR3 length: 14 residues. The CDR3 is CAWSGLTGGSPLHF. CDR3 sequence (DNA): TGTGCCTGGAGTGGCCTTACAGGGGGCTCACCCCTCCACTTT.

The rearrangement uses TRBV5-1 and TRBJ2-2; 11 bases align to TRBD2. Unmatched junction bases numbered 8, after V lost 3 bases and J lost 7 bases. The CDR3 covers 16 residues. Germline CDR1 is SGHRS and CDR2 is YFSETQ. CDR3 sequence: CASSWGLAEESGELFF. The CDR3 region has the DNA TGCGCCAGCAGCTGGGGACTAGCGGAAGAGAGCGGGGAGCTGTTTTTT.

This clone has just a few counts. This chain uses TRBV5-1 with TRBJ1-3; tentatively, D is TRBD1 (6 bases). V lost 4 bases and J lost 0, with 11 bases in between. From germline, CDR1 is SGHRS and CDR2 YFSETQ. This CDR3 contains 15 residues. Here the CDR3 DNA reads TGCGCCAGCAGCGCGGACAGCCGCTCTGGAAACACCATATATTTT. Its protein product is CASSADSRSGNTIYF.